This T cell receptor beta chain originates from a study of blood T cells in healthy people across ages. General observations from the study: A roughly linear fall in TCR beta diversity per million T cells was seen with increasing age.

There are 15 residues in the CDR3. V shed 2 bases and J 5 bases; nucleotides not matched to a gene: 9. Germline V lookup: CDR1 SGDLS, CDR2 YYNGEE. The authors ran a second PCR of 7 to 11 cycles using a sample-barcoded 5' primer and a J-beta primer mix. TCRdb re-derived calls from the 5' RACE reads in MiXCR, one entry per CDR3 protein. The top ten clones hold around 11% of a sample with roughly 1,500,000 distinct CDR3 sequences, almost 35% of them seen once. This clonotype was found a few times. As yet, its antigen is unknown. The sequence derives from a young woman in good health. The specimen was blood. V gene TRBV9 combines with J gene TRBJ1-2, with 7 bases lining up with TRBD1. CDR3 region: CASSVDRDWEYGYTF. In DNA, the CDR3 is TGTGCCAGCAGCGTCGACAGGGACTGGGAGTATGGCTACACCTTC. The full variable domain, completed using reference TRBV9 and TRBJ1-2, is DSGVTQTPKHLITATGQRVTLRCSPRSGDLSVYWYQQSLDQGLQFLIQYYNGEERAKGNILERFSAQQFPDLHSELNLSSLELGDSALYFCASSVDRDWEYGYTFGSGTRLTVV.